One and the same sample provided the 32 T cell receptor beta chains below, sequenced in a study of beta chain features in type 1 diabetes. The investigators reverse transcribed all of the isolated RNA, so they sequenced expressed TCRB transcripts. Using immunoSEQ multiplex PCR, the repertoire was profiled, and TCRdb retains in-frame clones only, with some absent. The sample shows roughly 240,000 clones, approximately 70% of them seen only once. The specimen sequenced was naive CD4+ T cells from blood. All receptors come from a man aged 25 to 40 in good health.

The chain recombines TRBV5-1 with TRBJ2-3, with D uncertain. Germline loops: CDR1 SGHRS, CDR2 YFSETQ. Trimming removed 0 bases from V and 0 bases from J, with 2 bases in between. The CDR3 sequence is 13 residues long. This CDR3 is CASSLESTDTQYF. CDR3 DNA: TGCGCCAGCAGCTTGGAGAGCACAGATACGCAGTATTTT.

The chain carries TRBV2 and TRBJ1-1, with D possibly being TRBD1 (6 bases). CDR3 length equals 15 residues. Germline V CDR1 and CDR2: SNHLY, FYNNEI. Trimming took off 7 bases at V and 0 bases at J, with 15 bases between the two ends. The CDR3 reads CASNRGQTMNTEAFF. CDR3 sequence (DNA): TGTGCCAGCAACCGTGGACAGACAATGAACACTGAAGCTTTCTTT.

This chain connects TRBV2 to TRBJ2-7; TRBD2 is a possible D gene (5 bases). The V gene lost 11 bases and the J gene lost 0 bases, with 11 bases spanning the gap. Per the germline V gene, CDR1 is SNHLY and CDR2 is FYNNEI. The CDR3 totals 12 residues. CDR3 nucleotide sequence: TGTGCCGGAAGAGGGCTCTCCTACGAGCAGTACTTC. Encoded protein: CAGRGLSYEQYF.

This clone was detected a few times. V is TRBV6-5 and J is TRBJ1-1, with a weak D call TRBD1 (6 bases). V shed 0 bases and J shed 0 bases, with 8 bases lying between them. Germline V gene data show CDR1 as MNHEY and CDR2 as SVGAGI. CDR3 size: 15 residues. CDR3 in amino acids: CASSYSTGLNTEAFF. The CDR3, as DNA: TGTGCCAGCAGTTACTCGACAGGACTGAACACTGAAGCTTTCTTT.

This chain links TRBV18 with TRBJ1-1; the match to TRBD1 covers 7 bases. The germline V gene has CDR1 KGHSH and CDR2 LQKENI. After removal of 3 bases from V and 0 bases from J, the junction contained 4 bases not matched to a gene. This CDR3 spans 15 amino acids. The DNA for the CDR3 is TGTGCCAGCTCACCGGCGACAGGGTTGAACACTGAAGCTTTCTTT. This sequence encodes CASSPATGLNTEAFF.

The chain combines TRBV7-4 with TRBJ2-7; D gene uncertain. V was cut by 2 bases and J by 3 bases, with 11 bases left in between. CDR3 size: 14 residues. Germline loops: CDR1 SGHVT, CDR2 SQSDAQ. The CDR3 DNA reads as TGTGCCAGCAGCTTAAATTCCCGAGACTACGAGCAGTACTTC. Its translation is CASSLNSRDYEQYF.

This rearrangement joins TRBV25-1 to TRBJ2-7; no definite D call. Trimming took off 6 bases at V and 3 bases at J, with 6 bases between the two ends. Germline V gene data show CDR1 as MGHDK and CDR2 as SYGVNS. The CDR3 consists of 11 residues. The CDR3 spells CASRRNYEQYF. The CDR3 coding sequence is TGTGCCAGCAGGAGGAACTACGAGCAGTACTTC.

This clone appeared a few times. In DNA form, the CDR3 reads TGCAGCTTCTCCGGGACTCCTGAGGTGTATGCAGATACGCAGTATTTT. It yields the protein CSFSGTPEVYADTQYF. The J gene is TRBJ2-3, the V gene TRBV29-1; TRBD2 might be the D (6 bases). The CDR3 runs 16 residues. With 8 bases removed from V and 4 bases from J, the gap between germline ends came to 25 bases. From germline, CDR1 is SQVTM and CDR2 ANQGSEA.

The rearrangement joins TRBV5-1 to TRBJ2-1, with D possibly being TRBD2 (6 bases). The V and J ends lost 4 bases and 0 bases respectively, with 14 bases between them. Germline assignment: CDR1 SGHRS and CDR2 YFSETQ. This CDR3 region has 16 residues. The CDR3 is CASSPGLLSSYNEQFF. CDR3 bases: TGCGCCAGCAGCCCGGGACTCCTTAGCTCCTACAATGAGCAGTTCTTC.

Here the CDR3 reads CAISEDPLTGELFF. The CDR3 nucleotides read TGTGCCATCAGTGAAGATCCCCTCACCGGGGAGCTGTTTTTT. The rearrangement links TRBV10-3 to TRBJ2-2; D is unresolved. The CDR3 sequence is 14 residues long. Looked up from germline, CDR1 is ENHRY and CDR2 is SYGVKD. The V and J ends lost 3 bases and 4 bases respectively, with 9 bases between them.

The chain recombines TRBV5-1 with TRBJ2-3; the D is unclear. CDR3 length equals 12 residues. V lost 4 bases and J 2 bases, leaving 5 bases between the germline ends. Germline lookup yields CDR1 SGHRS and CDR2 YFSETQ. In nucleotides, the CDR3 is TGCGCCAGCAGCCCGGACACAGATACGCAGTATTTT. This translates into CASSPDTDTQYF.

The V gene is TRBV29-1, the J gene TRBJ2-3, with D possibly TRBD2 on 5 matching bases. V was cut by 1 base and J by 2 bases, with 7 bases left in between. The CDR3 is 13 amino acids. Germline V gene data show CDR1 as SQVTM and CDR2 as ANQGSEA. This CDR3 reads CSVEGTLTDTQYF. As DNA, the CDR3 is TGCAGCGTTGAAGGGACTCTCACAGATACGCAGTATTTT.

The rearrangement links TRBV20-1 to TRBJ2-7, with D perhaps matching TRBD1 or TRBD2 (5 bases each). Germline V gene sequence: CDR1 DFQATT, CDR2 SNEGSKA (reference sequence). V was trimmed by 4 bases and J by 4 bases, leaving 8 bases between them. The CDR3 consists of 11 residues. CDR3 sequence (DNA): TGCAGTGCTACTGGGGGTTACGAGCAGTACTTC. It translates to CSATGGYEQYF.

This CDR3 is CATSRDTGELFF. CDR3 in DNA: TGTGCCACCAGCAGGGACACCGGGGAGCTGTTTTTT. The chain recombines TRBV15 with TRBJ2-2; no clear D. The CDR3 totals 12 residues. V lost 3 bases and J lost 3, with 2 bases in between. Germline V CDR1 and CDR2: LNHNV, YYDKDF (reference sequence).

The J gene is TRBJ2-6, the V gene TRBV4-3; TRBD1 aligns across 8 bases. The V gene's germline CDR1 is LGHNA and CDR2 YSLEER. The CDR3 is 18 amino acids. Trimming cost V 0 bases and J 2 bases; bases outside gene matches: 6. Here the CDR3 DNA reads TGCGCCAGCAGCCAAGATCGACGACAGGGGACTGGGGCCAACGTCCTGACTTTC. It specifies CASSQDRRQGTGANVLTF.

The chain couples TRBV5-6 to TRBJ2-5, with D unclear. The CDR3 has 13 amino acids. V was shortened by 0 bases and J by 2 bases, with 5 bases between the two germline ends. Germline lookup yields CDR1 SGHDT and CDR2 YYEEEE. The DNA for the CDR3 is TGTGCCAGCAGCTTGGGACAACAAGAGACCCAGTACTTC. This encodes CASSLGQQETQYF.

The chain carries TRBV7-2 and TRBJ2-5, with D perhaps TRBD2 (6 bases). This CDR3 contains 14 residues. V was pared by 0 bases and J by 3 bases, with 8 bases between. CDR1 is SGHTA and CDR2 is FQGNSA in the germline V gene. The CDR3 nucleotides read TGTGCCAGCAGCTTAGCGACGGGAGAAGAGACCCAGTACTTC. It translates to CASSLATGEETQYF.

This clone appeared a single time. The DNA of the CDR3 is TGTGCCGGGGGGGAGACCCAGTACTTC. Protein: CAGGETQYF. The chain carries TRBV30 and TRBJ2-5, with D possibly TRBD2 on 6 matching bases. Germline CDR1 and CDR2: GTSNPN and SVGIG (reference sequence). Trimming took off 8 bases at V and 5 bases at J, with 6 bases between the two ends. This CDR3 contains 9 residues.

The V call is TRBV30, the J call TRBJ1-1; D is perhaps TRBD1 (6 bases). The CDR3 extends over 12 amino acids. The V gene's germline CDR1 is GTSNPN and CDR2 SVGIG (reference sequence). Deletions cut 3 bases from V and 6 bases from J, with 11 bases between. DNA of the CDR3: TGTGCCTGGAGGCAGGGGAGGGCTGAAGCTTTCTTT. Protein sequence: CAWRQGRAEAFF. Supplemented by reference TRBV30 and TRBJ1-1, the full variable domain reads SQTIHQWPATLVQPVGSPLSLECTVEGTSNPNLYWYRQAAGRGLQLLFYSVGIGQISSEVPQNLSASRPQDRQFILSSKKLLLSDSGFYLCAWRQGRAEAFFGQGTRLTVV.

The V gene is TRBV5-1, the J gene TRBJ2-3; D remains ambiguous. This CDR3 has 17 amino acids. The germline V and J ends were trimmed by 1 base and 2 bases, with 17 bases remaining between them. Germline CDR1 and CDR2: SGHRS and YFSETQ. CDR3 region: CASSLYLTASNTDTQYF. The CDR3 nucleotides are TGCGCCAGCAGCTTGTATTTAACGGCCTCGAACACAGATACGCAGTATTTT. Filled out from reference TRBV5-1 and TRBJ2-3, the complete variable domain reads KAGVTQTPRYLIKTRGQQVTLSCSPISGHRSVSWYQQTPGQGLQFLFEYFSETQRNKGNFPGRFSGRQFSNSRSEMNVSTLELGDSALYLCASSLYLTASNTDTQYFGPGTRLTVL.

This clone has just a few counts. The rearrangement uses TRBV30 and TRBJ2-3, with 9 bases aligning to TRBD2. Looked up from germline, CDR1 is GTSNPN and CDR2 is SVGIG (reference sequence). The length of the CDR3 is 15 residues. J lost 6 bases, V lost 0 bases, and 7 bases had no gene match. CDR3 in DNA: TGTGCCTGGAGTGTATGGCGGGGGGGCCGCGATACGCAGTATTTT. This sequence encodes CAWSVWRGGRDTQYF.

A few counts support this clone. The chain is built from TRBV30 and TRBJ2-7; 8 bases map to TRBD1. The CDR3 covers 15 residues. V lost 2 bases, J lost 3 bases, and 9 bases stayed unmatched. Germline lookup yields CDR1 GTSNPN and CDR2 SVGIG (reference sequence). CDR3 nucleotides: TGTGCCTGGAGTTTGCCGAGGACAGGGAGCTACGAGCAGTACTTC. The encoded protein is CAWSLPRTGSYEQYF.

J is TRBJ2-1 and V is TRBV6-5; the D gene is possibly TRBD1 (6 bases). The CDR3 totals 15 residues. Trimming removed 6 bases at V and 7 bases at J, with 19 bases between. The germline CDR1 and CDR2 sequences are MNHEY and SVGAGI. In nucleotides, the CDR3 is TGTGCCAGCAGATACCCCGGGGACATTGGGAATGAGCAGTTCTTC. It encodes CASRYPGDIGNEQFF.

The V gene is TRBV29-1, the J gene TRBJ1-1; D uncertain. Trimming removed 3 bases at V and 3 bases at J, with 8 bases between. Germline V gene sequence: CDR1 SQVTM, CDR2 ANQGSEA. The CDR3 loop spans 12 amino acids. CDR3 sequence (DNA): TGCAGCGTTGACTACAGCTACACTGAAGCTTTCTTT. Translating gives CSVDYSYTEAFF.

Only a few counts were recorded for this clone. The chain carries TRBV29-1 and TRBJ2-6, with TRBD1 matching 8 bases. V gave up 6 bases and J gave up 4 bases; unmatched junction bases: 14. The CDR3 loop spans 17 amino acids. Per the germline V gene, CDR1 is SQVTM and CDR2 is ANQGSEA. This CDR3 reads CSVRPQGASGGANVLTF. Here the CDR3 DNA reads TGCAGCGTAAGACCTCAGGGGGCCTCGGGAGGGGCCAACGTCCTGACTTTC.

The genes are TRBV5-4 and TRBJ2-5, with TRBD2 matching over 8 bases. After removal of 6 bases from V and 1 base from J, the junction contained 11 bases not matched to a gene. Germline V gene lookup returns CDR1 SGHNT and CDR2 YYREEE (reference sequence). CDR3 size: 16 residues. For the CDR3, the DNA is TGTGCCAGCACTGGCGGGGGGCCAGCGCTCCAAGAGACCCAGTACTTC. This gives the protein CASTGGGPALQETQYF.

This clone has only a few counts. The rearrangement joins TRBV28 to TRBJ2-1; D uncertain. Germline CDR1 MDHEN, CDR2 SYDVKM. The V end was cut by 3 bases, the J end by 0 bases, with 6 bases between. The CDR3 spans 14 residues. The CDR3 DNA reads TGTGCCAGCAGTTTCCCTCCCTCCTACAATGAGCAGTTCTTC. Translating gives CASSFPPSYNEQFF. Filled out from reference TRBV28 and TRBJ2-1, the complete variable domain reads DVKVTQSSRYLVKRTGEKVFLECVQDMDHENMFWYRQDPGLGLRLIYFSYDVKMKEKGDIPEGYSVSREKKERFSLILESASTNQTSMYLCASSFPPSYNEQFFGPGTRLTVL.

The chain links TRBV27 to TRBJ1-2; D unresolved. CDR3 length: 11 residues. Germline-derived CDR1 and CDR2 are MNHEY and SMNVEV (reference sequence). Between the trimmed V and J ends, which lost 6 bases and 5 bases, there was a span of 7 bases. CDR3 DNA sequence: TGTGCCAGCAGGAATTATTATGGCTACACCTTC. The encoded protein is CASRNYYGYTF.

There are a few counts of this clone. The rearrangement joins TRBV28 to TRBJ2-4; 8 nucleotides agree with TRBD1. V lost 4 bases to trimming and J lost 0 bases; unmatched junction nucleotides: 5. The germline gives CDR1 MDHEN, CDR2 SYDVKM. The CDR3 sequence is 16 residues long. The CDR3 protein is CASSWDRRLAKNIQYF. The DNA of the CDR3 is TGTGCCAGCAGTTGGGACAGGAGACTAGCCAAAAACATTCAGTACTTC.

This rearrangement joins TRBV30 to TRBJ1-1, with a possible D match to TRBD1 (5 bases). With 3 bases removed from V and 1 base from J, the gap between germline ends came to 9 bases. The CDR3 loop spans 13 amino acids. The germline gives CDR1 GTSNPN, CDR2 SVGIG (reference sequence). The CDR3 nucleotides read TGTGCCTGGAGACGGGACCGGAACACTGAAGCTTTCTTT. Its translation is CAWRRDRNTEAFF. Full variable domain (outside the CDR3, taken from reference TRBV30 and TRBJ1-1): SQTIHQWPATLVQPVGSPLSLECTVEGTSNPNLYWYRQAAGRGLQLLFYSVGIGQISSEVPQNLSASRPQDRQFILSSKKLLLSDSGFYLCAWRRDRNTEAFFGQGTRLTVV.

The chain recombines TRBV5-1 with TRBJ2-5; the match to TRBD2 covers 10 bases. Trimming took 5 bases from V and 1 from J; bases not matched to a gene: 5. This CDR3 is built from 15 residues. Germline CDR1 SGHRS, CDR2 YFSETQ. The CDR3 bases are TGCGCCAGCAGATGGGCTAGCGGGGGCCAAGAGACCCAGTACTTC. Translation: CASRWASGGQETQYF.

V is TRBV30 and J is TRBJ2-7; D remains ambiguous. V was cut by 1 base and J by 4 bases, with 14 bases left in between. This CDR3 has 14 residues. Germline-derived CDR1 and CDR2 are GTSNPN and SVGIG (reference sequence). CDR3 amino acids: CAWSESNQPYEQYF. The CDR3 region has the DNA TGTGCCTGGAGTGAATCAAACCAGCCTTACGAGCAGTACTTC.